This T cell receptor (beta chain) was retrieved from a study of blood T cell repertoires in COVID-19. In the study overall: The United States, Italy and Spain provided the acute and convalescent COVID-19 samples. T cells, B-cell-depleted T cells, or PBMCs provided the cDNA or gDNA that served as material.

Original processing methods: It was from reference gene primer amplification that nucleated cell counts were estimated. Only in-frame clones appear in the TCRdb table, and some are missing; sequencing was by immunoSEQ multiplex PCR. V, J and clone size reflect that table, while D and trimming were determined from the DNA. Here the sample spans a few hundred thousand clones, about 85% being singletons. Seattle enrolled patients during active infection and tracked them longitudinally. Germline assignment: CDR1 SGHTS and CDR2 YDEGEE. Trimming removed 5 bases from V and 3 bases from J; junction bases left unmatched: 6. This CDR3 has 15 residues.

The TCR was taken from a human donor with COVID-19, enrolled during active disease. The donor label of this sample is uncertain. The chain is built from TRBV5-8 and TRBJ1-3; 9 bases are a match to TRBD1. The sample comprised peripheral blood. CDR3 nucleotide sequence: TGTGCCAGCAGTATGGGACAGGGACTTGGAAACACCATATATTTT. Its translation: CASSMGQGLGNTIYF.